This T cell receptor beta chain came from a study of blood T cells in healthy people across ages. The CDR3 spans 15 residues. V was shortened by 1 base and J by 3 bases, with 13 bases between the two germline ends. Germline V lookup: CDR1 LGHNA, CDR2 YNFKEQ. Together with a sample-barcoded 5' primer, a J-beta primer mix was included in a second PCR lasting roughly 6 to 12 cycles. Each cDNA molecule received a tag from a template-switch adaptor that had 12 random nucleotides. TCRdb analysed the 5' RACE reads with MiXCR anew, one entry per CDR3 protein. The sample shows 1.5 million to 1.9 million distinct CDR3 sequences, approximately 43% of them seen only once. General observations from the study: Diversity was estimated from one million T cells, and these estimates were considered underestimates.

Regarding this clonotype: The antigen remains undetermined.

Drawn from each donor were 8.5 to 10 milliliters of peripheral blood. The clonotype was recovered from a woman between 18 and 29 years old in good health. This chain joins TRBV4-2 and TRBJ2-7, with no clear D. The source material was blood. The CDR3 reads CASSQAVDSNYEQYF. CDR3 in DNA: TGTGCCAGCAGCCAAGCCGTCGACTCCAACTACGAGCAGTACTTC.